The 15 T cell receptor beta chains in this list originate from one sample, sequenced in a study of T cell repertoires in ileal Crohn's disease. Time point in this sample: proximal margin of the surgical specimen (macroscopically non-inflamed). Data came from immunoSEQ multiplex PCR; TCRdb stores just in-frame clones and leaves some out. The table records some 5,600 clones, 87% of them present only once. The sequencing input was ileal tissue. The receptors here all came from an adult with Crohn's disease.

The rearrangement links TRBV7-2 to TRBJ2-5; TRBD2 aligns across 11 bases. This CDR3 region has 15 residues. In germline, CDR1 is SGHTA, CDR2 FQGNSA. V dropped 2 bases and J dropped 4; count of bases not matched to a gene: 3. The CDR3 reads CASSLSGLAAETQYF. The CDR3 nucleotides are TGTGCCAGCAGCTTATCGGGACTAGCGGCAGAGACCCAGTACTTC.

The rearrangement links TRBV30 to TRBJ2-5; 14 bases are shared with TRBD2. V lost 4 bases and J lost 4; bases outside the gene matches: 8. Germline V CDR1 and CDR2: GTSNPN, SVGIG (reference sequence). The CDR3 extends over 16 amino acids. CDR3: CAWKGLAGVGVETQYF. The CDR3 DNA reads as TGTGCCTGGAAGGGACTAGCGGGAGTCGGAGTAGAGACCCAGTACTTC.

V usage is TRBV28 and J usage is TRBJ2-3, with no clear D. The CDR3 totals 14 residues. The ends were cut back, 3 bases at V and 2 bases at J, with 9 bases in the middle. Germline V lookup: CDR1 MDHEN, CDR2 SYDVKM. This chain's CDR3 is CASSLAADTDTQYF. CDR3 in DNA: TGTGCCAGCAGTTTGGCGGCGGACACAGATACGCAGTATTTT.

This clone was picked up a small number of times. CDR3 coding DNA: TGTGCCACCCGACAGGATAATTCACCCCTCCACTTT. It is translated as CATRQDNSPLHF. This chain joins TRBV10-3 and TRBJ1-6, with a possible D match to TRBD1 (6 bases). CDR1 and CDR2 from the germline V gene are ENHRY and SYGVKD. This CDR3 is built from 12 residues. The V end lost 10 bases, the J end lost 5 bases, and 9 bases lay between the germline ends.

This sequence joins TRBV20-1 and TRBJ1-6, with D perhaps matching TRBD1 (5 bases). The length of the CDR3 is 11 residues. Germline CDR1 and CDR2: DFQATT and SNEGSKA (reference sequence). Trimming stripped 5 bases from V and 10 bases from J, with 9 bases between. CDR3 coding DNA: TGCAGTGCTGGGGGACCCTCACCCCTCCACTTT. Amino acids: CSAGGPSPLHF.

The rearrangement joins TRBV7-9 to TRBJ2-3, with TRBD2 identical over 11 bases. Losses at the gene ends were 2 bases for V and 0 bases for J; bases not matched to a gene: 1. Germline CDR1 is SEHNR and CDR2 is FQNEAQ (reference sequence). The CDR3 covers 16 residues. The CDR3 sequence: CASSLRLAGSTDTQYF. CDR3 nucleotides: TGTGCCAGCAGCTTACGACTAGCGGGGAGCACAGATACGCAGTATTTT.

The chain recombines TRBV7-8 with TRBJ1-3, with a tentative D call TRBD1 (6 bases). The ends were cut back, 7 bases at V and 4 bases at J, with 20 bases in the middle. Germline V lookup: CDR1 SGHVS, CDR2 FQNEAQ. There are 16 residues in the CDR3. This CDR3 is CASTISGGRTGNTIYF. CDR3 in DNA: TGTGCCAGCACCATATCCGGGGGGCGTACAGGAAACACCATATATTTT.

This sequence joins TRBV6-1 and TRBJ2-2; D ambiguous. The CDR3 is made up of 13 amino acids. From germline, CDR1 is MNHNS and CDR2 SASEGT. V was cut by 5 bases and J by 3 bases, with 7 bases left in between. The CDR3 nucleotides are TGTGCCAGCAGTCTCTCTTACACCGGGGAGCTGTTTTTT. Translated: CASSLSYTGELFF.

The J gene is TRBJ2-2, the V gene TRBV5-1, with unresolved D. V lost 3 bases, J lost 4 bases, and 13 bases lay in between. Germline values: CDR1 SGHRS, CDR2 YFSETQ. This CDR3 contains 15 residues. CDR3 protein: CASSSTQVLTGELFF. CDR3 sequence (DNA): TGCGCCAGCAGCTCGACCCAGGTTCTCACCGGGGAGCTGTTTTTT.

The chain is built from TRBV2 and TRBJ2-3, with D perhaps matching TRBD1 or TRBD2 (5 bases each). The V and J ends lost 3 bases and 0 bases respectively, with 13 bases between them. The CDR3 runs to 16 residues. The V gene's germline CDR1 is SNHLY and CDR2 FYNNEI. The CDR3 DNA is TGTGCCAGCAGTGATGGGGGTCTGACTAGCACAGATACGCAGTATTTT. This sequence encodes CASSDGGLTSTDTQYF.

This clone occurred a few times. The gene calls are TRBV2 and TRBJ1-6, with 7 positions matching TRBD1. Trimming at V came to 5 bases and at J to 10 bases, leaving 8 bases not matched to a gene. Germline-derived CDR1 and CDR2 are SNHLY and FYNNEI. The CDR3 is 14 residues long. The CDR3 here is CASSYGTAQSPLHF. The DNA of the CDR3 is TGTGCCAGCAGTTACGGGACAGCGCAATCACCCCTCCACTTT.

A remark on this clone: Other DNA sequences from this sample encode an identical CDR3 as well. CDR3 loop: CASSLQGSTDTQYF. CDR3 bases: TGTGCCAGCAGCCTACAGGGTAGCACAGATACGCAGTATTTT. The chain couples TRBV11-2 to TRBJ2-3, with TRBD1 as a possible D gene (6 bases). Per germline, CDR1 SGHAT and CDR2 FQNNGV. The CDR3 extends over 14 amino acids. V gave up 5 bases and J gave up 0 bases, with 9 bases separating them.

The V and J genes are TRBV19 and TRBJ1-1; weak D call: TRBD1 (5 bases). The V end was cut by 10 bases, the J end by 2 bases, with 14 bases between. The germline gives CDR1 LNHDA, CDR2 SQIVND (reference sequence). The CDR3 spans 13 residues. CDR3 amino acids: CATRWGGNTEAFF. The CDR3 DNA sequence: TGTGCCACCAGATGGGGGGGAAACACTGAAGCTTTCTTT.

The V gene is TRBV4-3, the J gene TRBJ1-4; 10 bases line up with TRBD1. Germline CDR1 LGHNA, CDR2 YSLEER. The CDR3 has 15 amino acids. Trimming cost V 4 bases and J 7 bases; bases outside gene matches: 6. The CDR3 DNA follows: TGCGCCAGCAGCCTCCATGGACAGGGGGGTGAAAAACTGTTTTTT. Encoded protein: CASSLHGQGGEKLFF.

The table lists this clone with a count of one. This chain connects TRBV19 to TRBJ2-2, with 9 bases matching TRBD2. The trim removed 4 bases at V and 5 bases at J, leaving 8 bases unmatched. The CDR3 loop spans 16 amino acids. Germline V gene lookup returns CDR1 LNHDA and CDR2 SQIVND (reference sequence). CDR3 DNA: TGTGCCAGTAGTAAGAGTAGCGGGAGTTGGACCGGGGAGCTGTTTTTT. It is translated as CASSKSSGSWTGELFF.